These 10 T cell receptor beta chains originate from one sample sequenced in a study of blood T cell repertoires in COVID-19. Measured with immunoSEQ multiplex PCR; TCRdb has only the in-frame clones, and not every one. The sample lists 200,000 to 250,000 clones; under 90% were seen once. Material: peripheral blood. Receptors originate from a woman over 75 with COVID-19, enrolled during active disease.

This clone was seen only once. The genes are TRBV24-1 and TRBJ2-3; TRBD2 agrees at 8 bases. The CDR3 is 19 amino acids. Germline V gene sequence: CDR1 KGHDR, CDR2 SFDVKD. V trimming: 3 bases; J trimming: 4 bases; junction bases outside the gene matches: 17. CDR3 sequence: CATSDHGLGAGAPPDTQYF. Here the CDR3 DNA reads TGTGCCACCAGTGATCATGGATTAGGAGCGGGAGCCCCCCCAGATACGCAGTATTTT.

V and J are TRBV6-1 and TRBJ1-5; D may be TRBD1 (5 bases). CDR3 size: 15 residues. Trimming removed 2 bases at V and 4 bases at J, with 12 bases between. The V gene's germline CDR1 is MNHNS and CDR2 SASEGT. CDR3 DNA sequence: TGTGCCAGCAGTGAATATGATCGGGGGAATCAGCCCCAGCATTTT. It specifies CASSEYDRGNQPQHF.

This clone was recorded once. This rearrangement joins TRBV5-1 to TRBJ1-1; a weak D match, TRBD1 (5 bases). Germline V lookup: CDR1 SGHRS, CDR2 YFSETQ. Deletions cut 0 bases from V and 0 bases from J, with 9 bases between. The CDR3 extends over 15 amino acids. For the CDR3, the DNA is TGCGCCAGCAGCTTGGGGGGACTGGTGAACACTGAAGCTTTCTTT. Translation gives CASSLGGLVNTEAFF.

This clone was detected only once. This chain joins TRBV7-6 and TRBJ2-2; D might be TRBD2 (5 bases). The CDR3 is 15 amino acids. V dropped 10 bases and J dropped 4 bases, with 19 bases sitting between them. In germline, CDR1 is SGHVS, CDR2 FNYEAQ. The CDR3 protein is CATLPGSEGTGELFF. DNA of the CDR3: TGTGCCACACTCCCGGGAAGTGAGGGCACCGGGGAGCTGTTTTTT. Full variable domain (remainder filled in from reference TRBV7-6 and TRBJ2-2): GAGVSQSPRYKVTKRGQDVALRCDPISGHVSLYWYRQALGQGPEFLTYFNYEAQQDKSGLPNDRFSAERPEGSISTLTIQRTEQRDSAMYRCATLPGSEGTGELFFGEGSRLTVL.

The V call is TRBV5-1, the J call TRBJ2-1; D may be TRBD1 (6 bases). The CDR3 runs to 14 residues. V shed 4 bases and J shed 4 bases, with 12 bases lying between them. CDR1 and CDR2 (germline): SGHRS, YFSETQ. The CDR3 coding sequence is TGCGCCAGCAGCCCTGGACAGCCTTACAATGAGCAGTTCTTC. This gives the protein CASSPGQPYNEQFF.

V gene TRBV14 combines with J gene TRBJ1-2, with TRBD1 as a possible D gene (5 bases). The CDR3 extends over 14 amino acids. Germline V gene lookup returns CDR1 SGHDN and CDR2 FVKESK. V was cut by 1 base and J by 3 bases, with 9 bases left in between. CDR3 nucleotide sequence: TGTGCCAGCAGCCAAGGAACAGGATACTATGGCTACACCTTC. Encoded protein: CASSQGTGYYGYTF.

The rearrangement uses TRBV6-5 and TRBJ1-6; D is uncertain. Germline lookup yields CDR1 MNHEY and CDR2 SVGAGI. This CDR3 has 15 residues. Trimming shortened V by 6 bases and J by 7 bases, and 16 bases separated the two germline ends. CDR3 in amino acids: CASRGLNVENSPLHF. The DNA for the CDR3 is TGTGCCAGCAGAGGACTAAATGTCGAAAATTCACCCCTCCACTTT.

The rearrangement uses TRBV3-1 (or the pseudogene TRBV3-2) and TRBJ2-7; 9 bases map to TRBD1. CDR1 LGHDT and CDR2 YNNKEL come from the germline V gene (reference sequence). The CDR3 extends over 17 amino acids. Trimming cost V 1 base and J 3 bases; bases outside gene matches: 10. Here the CDR3 reads CASSQGPGGTGNYEQYF. The CDR3 region has the DNA TGTGCCAGCAGCCAAGGACCCGGAGGGACAGGGAACTACGAGCAGTACTTC.

The genes are TRBV12-5 and TRBJ1-1; unclear D gene. Germline values: CDR1 LGHNT, CDR2 FRNRAP. There are 15 residues in the CDR3. Trimming removed 1 base from V and 3 bases from J, with 12 bases in between. CDR3 sequence reads: CASGLELLRDTEAFF. For the CDR3, the DNA is TGTGCTAGTGGTTTGGAGCTGTTACGGGACACTGAAGCTTTCTTT.

The chain joins TRBV5-5 to TRBJ1-6; D call uncertain. The germline V gene has CDR1 SGHKS and CDR2 YYEKEE (reference sequence). Trimming shortened V by 0 bases and J by 7 bases, and 11 bases separated the two germline ends. The CDR3 has 15 amino acids. The CDR3 here is CASSLESAANSPLHF. DNA for the CDR3: TGTGCCAGCAGCTTGGAATCGGCGGCCAATTCACCCCTCCACTTT.